The sequence of this T cell receptor (beta chain) was determined in a study of patients and donors after allogeneic stem cell transplantation. The CDR3 consists of 11 residues. V was cut by 3 bases and J by 4 bases, with 1 base left in between. Per germline, CDR1 LGHDT and CDR2 YNNKEL (reference sequence). TCRdb ran MiXCR on the RT-PCR reads and lists one entry per CDR3 protein. This sample has hundreds of thousands of distinct CDR3 sequences, with 16% found just once. This TCR was recovered from a human donor who was either an allogeneic HSCT recipient or a stem cell or donor lymphocyte infusion donor (not recorded which). It is not recorded whose cells these are; they may come from a transplant donor. Material: blood, either unsorted or a sorted T cell fraction (not recorded which). The J gene is TRBJ1-3, the V gene TRBV3-1; D unclear. The CDR3 nucleotides read TGTGCCAGCAGCCACGGAAACACCATATATTTT. The encoded protein is CASSHGNTIYF.